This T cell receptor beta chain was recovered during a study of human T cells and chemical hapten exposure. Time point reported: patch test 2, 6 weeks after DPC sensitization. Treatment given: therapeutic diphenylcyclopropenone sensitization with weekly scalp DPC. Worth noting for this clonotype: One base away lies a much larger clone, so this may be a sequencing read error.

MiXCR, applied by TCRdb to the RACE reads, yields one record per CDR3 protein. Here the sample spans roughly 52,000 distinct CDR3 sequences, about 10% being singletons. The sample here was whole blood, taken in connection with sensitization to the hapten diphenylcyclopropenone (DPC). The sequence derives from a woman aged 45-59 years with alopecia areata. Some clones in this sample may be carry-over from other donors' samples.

The CDR3 here is CVTSRRTGGFMNTEAFF. The CDR3 nucleotides read TGTGTCACCAGCAGGAGGACAGGGGGCTTCATGAACACTGAAGCTTTCTTT. J is TRBJ1-1 and V is TRBV15; 11 bases are shared with TRBD1. Germline values: CDR1 LNHNV, CDR2 YYDKDF (reference sequence). This CDR3 is built from 17 residues.